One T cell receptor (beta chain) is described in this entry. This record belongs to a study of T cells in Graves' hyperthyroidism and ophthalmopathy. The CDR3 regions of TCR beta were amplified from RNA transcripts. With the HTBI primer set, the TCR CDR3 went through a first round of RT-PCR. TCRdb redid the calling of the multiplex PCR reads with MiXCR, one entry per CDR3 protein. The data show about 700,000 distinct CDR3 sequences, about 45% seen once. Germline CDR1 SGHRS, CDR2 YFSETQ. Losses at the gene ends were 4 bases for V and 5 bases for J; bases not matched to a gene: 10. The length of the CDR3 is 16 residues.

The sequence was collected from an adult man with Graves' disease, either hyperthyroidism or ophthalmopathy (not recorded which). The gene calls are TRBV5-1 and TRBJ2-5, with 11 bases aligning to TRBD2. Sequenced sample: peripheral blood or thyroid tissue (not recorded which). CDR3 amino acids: CASSVTSGSRPETQYF. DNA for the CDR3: TGCGCCAGCAGCGTTACTAGCGGGAGTAGACCGGAGACCCAGTACTTC.